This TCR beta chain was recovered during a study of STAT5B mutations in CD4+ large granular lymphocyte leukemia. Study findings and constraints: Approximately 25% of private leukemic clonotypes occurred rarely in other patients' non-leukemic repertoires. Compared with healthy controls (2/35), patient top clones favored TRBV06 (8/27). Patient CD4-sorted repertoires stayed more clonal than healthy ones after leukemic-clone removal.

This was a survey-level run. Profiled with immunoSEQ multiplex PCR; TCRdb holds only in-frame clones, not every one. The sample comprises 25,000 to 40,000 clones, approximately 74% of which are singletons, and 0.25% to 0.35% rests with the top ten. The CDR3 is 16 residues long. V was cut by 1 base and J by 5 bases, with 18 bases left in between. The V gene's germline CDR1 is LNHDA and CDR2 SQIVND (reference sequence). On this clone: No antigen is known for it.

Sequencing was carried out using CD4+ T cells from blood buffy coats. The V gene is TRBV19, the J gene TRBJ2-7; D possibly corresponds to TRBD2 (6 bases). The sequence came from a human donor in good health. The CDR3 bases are TGTGCCAGTAGTATAGTCTCCGGGACTCCAAAACACGAGCAGTACTTC. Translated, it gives CASSIVSGTPKHEQYF.